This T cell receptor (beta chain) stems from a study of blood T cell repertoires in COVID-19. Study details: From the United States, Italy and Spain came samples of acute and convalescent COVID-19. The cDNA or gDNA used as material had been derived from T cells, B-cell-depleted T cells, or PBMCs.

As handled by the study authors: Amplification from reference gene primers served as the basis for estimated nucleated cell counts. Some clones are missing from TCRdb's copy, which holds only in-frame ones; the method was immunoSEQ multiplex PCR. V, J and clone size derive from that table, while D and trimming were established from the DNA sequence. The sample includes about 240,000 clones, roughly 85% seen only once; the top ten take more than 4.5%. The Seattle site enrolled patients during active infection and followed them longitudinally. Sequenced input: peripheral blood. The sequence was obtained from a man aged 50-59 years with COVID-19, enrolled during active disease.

The chain's CDR3 is CASSLQGRLTGELFF. The CDR3, as DNA: TGTGCCAGCAGCTTACAGGGGCGTTTAACCGGGGAGCTGTTTTTT. The rearrangement links TRBV7-2 to TRBJ2-2; a weak D match, TRBD1 (6 bases). V shed 2 bases and J shed 5 bases, with 12 bases lying between them. Germline loops: CDR1 SGHTA, CDR2 FQGNSA. This CDR3 comprises 15 residues. The full variable domain, rest sourced from reference TRBV7-2 and TRBJ2-2, is GAGVSQSPSNKVTEKGKDVELRCDPISGHTALYWYRQSLGQGLEFLIYFQGNSAPDKSGLPSDRFSAERTGGSVSTLTIQRTQQEDSAVYLCASSLQGRLTGELFFGEGSRLTVL.